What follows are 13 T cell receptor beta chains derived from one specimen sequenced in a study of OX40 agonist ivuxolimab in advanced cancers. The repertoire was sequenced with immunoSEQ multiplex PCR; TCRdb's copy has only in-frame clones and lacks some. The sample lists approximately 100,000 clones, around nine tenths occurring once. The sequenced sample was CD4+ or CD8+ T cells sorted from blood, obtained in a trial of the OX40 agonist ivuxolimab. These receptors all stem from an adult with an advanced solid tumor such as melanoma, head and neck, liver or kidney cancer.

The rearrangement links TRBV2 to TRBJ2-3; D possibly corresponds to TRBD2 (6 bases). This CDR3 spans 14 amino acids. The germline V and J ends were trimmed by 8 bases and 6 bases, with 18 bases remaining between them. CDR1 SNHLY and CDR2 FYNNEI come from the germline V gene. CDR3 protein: CASGRDSATDTQYF. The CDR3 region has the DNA TGTGCCAGCGGACGGGACTCCGCGACGGATACGCAGTATTTT. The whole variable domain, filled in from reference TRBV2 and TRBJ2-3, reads EPEVTQTPSHQVTQMGQEVILRCVPISNHLYFYWYRQILGQKVEFLVSFYNNEISEKSEIFDDQFSVERPDGSNFTLKIRSTKLEDSAMYFCASGRDSATDTQYFGPGTRLTVL.

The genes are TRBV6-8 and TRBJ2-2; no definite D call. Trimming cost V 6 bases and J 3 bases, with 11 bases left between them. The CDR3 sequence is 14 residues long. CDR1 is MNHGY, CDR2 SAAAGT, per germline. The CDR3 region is CASSRTMDTGELFF. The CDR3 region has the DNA TGTGCCAGCAGCCGTACGATGGACACCGGGGAGCTGTTTTTT.

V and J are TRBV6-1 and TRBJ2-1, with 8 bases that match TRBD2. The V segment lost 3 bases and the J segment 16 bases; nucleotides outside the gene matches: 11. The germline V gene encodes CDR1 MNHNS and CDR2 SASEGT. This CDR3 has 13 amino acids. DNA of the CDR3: TGTGCCAGCAGTGAGAGGCTAGCGGGCTATGTCTTCTTC. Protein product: CASSERLAGYVFF.

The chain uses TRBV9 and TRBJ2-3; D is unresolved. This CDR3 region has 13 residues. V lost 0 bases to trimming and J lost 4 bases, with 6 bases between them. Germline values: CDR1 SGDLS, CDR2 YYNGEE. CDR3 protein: CASSVAAADTQYF. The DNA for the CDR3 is TGTGCCAGCAGCGTAGCTGCGGCAGATACGCAGTATTTT.

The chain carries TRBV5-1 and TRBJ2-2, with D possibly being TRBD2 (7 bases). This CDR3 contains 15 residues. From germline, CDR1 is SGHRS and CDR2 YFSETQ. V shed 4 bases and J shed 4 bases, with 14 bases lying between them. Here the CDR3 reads CASSVGGPGTGELFF. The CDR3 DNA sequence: TGCGCCAGCAGCGTGGGGGGGCCGGGCACCGGGGAGCTGTTTTTT.

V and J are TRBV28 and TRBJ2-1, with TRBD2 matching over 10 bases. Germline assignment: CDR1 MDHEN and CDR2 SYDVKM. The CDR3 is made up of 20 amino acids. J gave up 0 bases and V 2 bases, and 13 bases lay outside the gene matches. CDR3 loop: CASSLGWVAGGKSSYNEQFF. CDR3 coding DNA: TGTGCCAGCAGTTTAGGGTGGGTAGCGGGGGGAAAAAGCTCCTACAATGAGCAGTTCTTC. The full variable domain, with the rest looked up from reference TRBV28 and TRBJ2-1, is DVKVTQSSRYLVKRTGEKVFLECVQDMDHENMFWYRQDPGLGLRLIYFSYDVKMKEKGDIPEGYSVSREKKERFSLILESASTNQTSMYLCASSLGWVAGGKSSYNEQFFGPGTRLTVL.

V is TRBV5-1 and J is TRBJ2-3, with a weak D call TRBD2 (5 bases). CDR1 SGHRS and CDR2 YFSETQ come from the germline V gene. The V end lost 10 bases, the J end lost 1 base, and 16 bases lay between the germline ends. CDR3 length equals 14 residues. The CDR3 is CAARANGGTDTQYF. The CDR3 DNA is TGCGCCGCGAGGGCGAACGGCGGCACAGATACGCAGTATTTT.

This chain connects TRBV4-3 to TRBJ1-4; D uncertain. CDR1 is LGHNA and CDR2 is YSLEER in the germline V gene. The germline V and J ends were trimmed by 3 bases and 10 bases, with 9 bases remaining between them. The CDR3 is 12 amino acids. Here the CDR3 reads CASSHPLGKLFF. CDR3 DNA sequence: TGCGCCAGCAGCCATCCCCTCGGAAAACTGTTTTTT.

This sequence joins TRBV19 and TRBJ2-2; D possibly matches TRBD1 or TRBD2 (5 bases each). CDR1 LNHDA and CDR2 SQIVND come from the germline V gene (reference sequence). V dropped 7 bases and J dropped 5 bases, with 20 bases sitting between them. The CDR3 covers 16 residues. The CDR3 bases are TGTGCCAGTACCCAAAGGTCCGGGGCCTCTACCGGGGAGCTGTTTTTT. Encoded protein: CASTQRSGASTGELFF.

CDR3 amino acids: CASSRTASYYGYTF. The CDR3 region has the DNA TGTGCCAGCAGTCGGACAGCGTCCTACTATGGCTACACCTTC. The V gene is TRBV6-6, the J gene TRBJ1-2, with a possible D match to TRBD1 (6 bases). Trimming removed 5 bases from V and 3 bases from J, with 13 bases in between. The length of the CDR3 is 14 residues. The germline CDR1 and CDR2 sequences are MNHNY and SVGAGI (reference sequence).

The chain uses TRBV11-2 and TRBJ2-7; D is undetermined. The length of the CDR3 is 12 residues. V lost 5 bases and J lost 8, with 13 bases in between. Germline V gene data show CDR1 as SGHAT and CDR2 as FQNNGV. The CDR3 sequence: CASSPTAWQQYF. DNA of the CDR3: TGTGCCAGCAGCCCGACCGCCTGGCAGCAGTACTTC.

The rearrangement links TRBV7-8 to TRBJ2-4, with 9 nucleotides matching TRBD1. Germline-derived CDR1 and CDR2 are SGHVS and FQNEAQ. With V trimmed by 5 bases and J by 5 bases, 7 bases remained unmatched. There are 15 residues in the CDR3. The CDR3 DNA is TGTGCCAGCAGCGAACCGGGACAGGGCGAAAACATTCAGTACTTC. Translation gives CASSEPGQGENIQYF. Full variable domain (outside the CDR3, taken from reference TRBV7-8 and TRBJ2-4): GAGVSQSPRYKVAKRGQDVALRCDPISGHVSLFWYQQALGQGPEFLTYFQNEAQLDKSGLPSDRFFAERPEGSVSTLKIQRTQQEDSAVYLCASSEPGQGENIQYFGAGTRLSVL.

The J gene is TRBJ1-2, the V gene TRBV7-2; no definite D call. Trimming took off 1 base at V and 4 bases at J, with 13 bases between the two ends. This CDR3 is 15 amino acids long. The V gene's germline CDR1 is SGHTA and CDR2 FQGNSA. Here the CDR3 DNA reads TGTGCCAGCAGCTTAGAAGGTCCAGCCCCCTATGGCTACACCTTC. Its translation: CASSLEGPAPYGYTF.